These 3 T cell receptor beta chains were all obtained from the same sample, sequenced in a study of blood T cell repertoires in COVID-19 (dated by TCRdb to about 2020). Library preparation employed the immunoSEQ multiplex PCR assay. The clones in this table, taken by TCRdb from immuneACCESS, are in-frame only. Not every clone is retained; where verified, under half of the shortfall comes from an unresolved V gene, and the cause of the rest is unknown. For this sample the table gives about 220,000 clones, of which approximately 82% were detected only once. Of the sample, about 2.3% is held by the ten largest clones. The specimen sequenced was peripheral blood. All receptors derive from a man aged 35 to 55 who had recovered from COVID-19.

This clone was picked up one time. The chain carries TRBV18 and TRBJ2-3; 12 nucleotides line up with TRBD1. Germline trimming cut 3 bases from V and 5 bases from J; bases unmatched to any gene: 6. The CDR3 loop spans 16 amino acids. Germline CDR1 is KGHSH and CDR2 is LQKENI. This chain's CDR3 is CASSPAGTGGIDTQYF. CDR3 nucleotides: TGTGCCAGCTCACCGGCCGGGACAGGGGGCATAGATACGCAGTATTTT. Full variable domain (remainder filled in from reference TRBV18 and TRBJ2-3): NAGVMQNPRHLVRRRGQEARLRCSPMKGHSHVYWYRQLPEEGLKFMVYLQKENIIDESGMPKERFSAEFPKEGPSILRIQQVVRGDSAAYFCASSPAGTGGIDTQYFGPGTRLTVL.

The chain has TRBV11-2 and TRBJ2-7; 8 positions agree with TRBD2. This CDR3 comprises 14 residues. The germline gives CDR1 SGHAT, CDR2 FQNNGV. V dropped 4 bases and J dropped 0; count of bases not matched to a gene: 2. CDR3 DNA sequence: TGTGCCAGCAGCTCCGGGACTAGCTCCTACGAGCAGTACTTC. Amino acids: CASSSGTSSYEQYF.

The chain combines TRBV3-1 (or the pseudogene TRBV3-2) with TRBJ1-2; D not certain. CDR1 is LGHDT and CDR2 is YNNKEL in the germline V gene (reference sequence). The CDR3 runs 13 residues. The V gene lost 0 bases and the J gene lost 4 bases, with 6 bases spanning the gap. The CDR3 bases are TGTGCCAGCAGCCAAGACCTTTTCTATGGCTACACCTTC. This gives the protein CASSQDLFYGYTF.